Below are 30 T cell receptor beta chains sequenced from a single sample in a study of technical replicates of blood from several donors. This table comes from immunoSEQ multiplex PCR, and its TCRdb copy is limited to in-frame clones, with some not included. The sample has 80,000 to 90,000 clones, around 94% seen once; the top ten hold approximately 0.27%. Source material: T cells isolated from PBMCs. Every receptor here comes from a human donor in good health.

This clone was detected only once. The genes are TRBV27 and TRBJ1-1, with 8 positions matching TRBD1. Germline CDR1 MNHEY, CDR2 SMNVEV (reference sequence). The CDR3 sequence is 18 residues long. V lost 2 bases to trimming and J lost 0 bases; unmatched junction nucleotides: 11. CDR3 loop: CASSLTGQGFGVNTEAFF. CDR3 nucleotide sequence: TGTGCCAGCAGTTTAACCGGACAGGGTTTCGGGGTGAACACTGAAGCTTTCTTT.

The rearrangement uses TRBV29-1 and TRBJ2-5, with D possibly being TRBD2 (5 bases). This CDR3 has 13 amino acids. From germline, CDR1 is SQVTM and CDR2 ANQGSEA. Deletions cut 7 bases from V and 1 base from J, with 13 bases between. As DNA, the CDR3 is TGCAGCGCGGCGAGCCGGGGCCAAGAGACCCAGTACTTC. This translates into CSAASRGQETQYF.

CDR3 sequence (DNA): TGTGCCAGCAGTGTTCCCGGGACAGGAGGGAACACTGAAGCTTTCTTT. Protein sequence: CASSVPGTGGNTEAFF. The V and J genes are TRBV2 and TRBJ1-1, with TRBD1 matching 8 bases. CDR3 length: 16 residues. The V gene end was trimmed by 4 bases and the J gene end by 1 base; junction bases not matched to a gene: 8. Germline CDR1 is SNHLY and CDR2 is FYNNEI.

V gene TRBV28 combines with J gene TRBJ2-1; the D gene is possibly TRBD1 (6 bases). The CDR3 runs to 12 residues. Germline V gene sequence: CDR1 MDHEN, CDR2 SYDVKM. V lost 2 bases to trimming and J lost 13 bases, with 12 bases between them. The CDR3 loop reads CASSLGGRSQFF. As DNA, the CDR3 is TGTGCCAGCAGTTTAGGGGGCCGGTCACAGTTCTTC.

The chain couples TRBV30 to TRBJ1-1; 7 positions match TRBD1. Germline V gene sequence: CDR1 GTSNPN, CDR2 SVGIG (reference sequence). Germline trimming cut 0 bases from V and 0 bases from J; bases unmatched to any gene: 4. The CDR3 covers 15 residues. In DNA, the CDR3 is TGTGCCTGGAGTGTAGGGGGCAGCTTGAACACTGAAGCTTTCTTT. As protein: CAWSVGGSLNTEAFF.

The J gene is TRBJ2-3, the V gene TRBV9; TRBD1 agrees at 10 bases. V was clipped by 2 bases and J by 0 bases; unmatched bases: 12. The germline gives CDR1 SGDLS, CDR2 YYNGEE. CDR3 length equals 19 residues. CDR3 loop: CASSVSVTGGLGSTDTQYF. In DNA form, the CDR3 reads TGTGCCAGCAGCGTTAGCGTGACAGGGGGCCTCGGCAGCACAGATACGCAGTATTTT.

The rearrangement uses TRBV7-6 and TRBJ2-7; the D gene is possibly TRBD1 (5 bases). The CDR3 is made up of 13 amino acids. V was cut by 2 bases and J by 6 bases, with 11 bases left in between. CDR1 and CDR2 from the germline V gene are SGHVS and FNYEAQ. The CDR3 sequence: CASSLRGTGEQYF. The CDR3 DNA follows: TGTGCCAGCAGCTTAAGGGGTACAGGCGAGCAGTACTTC.

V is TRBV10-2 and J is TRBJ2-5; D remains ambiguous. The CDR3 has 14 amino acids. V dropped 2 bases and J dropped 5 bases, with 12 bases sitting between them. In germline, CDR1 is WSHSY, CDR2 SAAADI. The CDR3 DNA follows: TGCGCCAGCAGTGAGCGAGCCTCCGAGGAGACCCAGTACTTC. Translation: CASSERASEETQYF.

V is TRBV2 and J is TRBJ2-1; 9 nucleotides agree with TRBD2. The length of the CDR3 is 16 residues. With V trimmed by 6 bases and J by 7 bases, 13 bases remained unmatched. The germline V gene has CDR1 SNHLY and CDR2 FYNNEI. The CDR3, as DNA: TGTGCCAGCAGGGACCCGAGGTTGACTAGCGGAAATGAGCAGTTCTTC. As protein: CASRDPRLTSGNEQFF.

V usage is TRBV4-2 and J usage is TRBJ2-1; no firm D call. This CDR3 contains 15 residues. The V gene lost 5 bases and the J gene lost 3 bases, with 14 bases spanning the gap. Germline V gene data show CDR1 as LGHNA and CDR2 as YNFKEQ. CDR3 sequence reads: CASSLSSVGYNEQFF. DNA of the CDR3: TGTGCCAGCAGCTTATCTAGTGTGGGCTACAATGAGCAGTTCTTC.

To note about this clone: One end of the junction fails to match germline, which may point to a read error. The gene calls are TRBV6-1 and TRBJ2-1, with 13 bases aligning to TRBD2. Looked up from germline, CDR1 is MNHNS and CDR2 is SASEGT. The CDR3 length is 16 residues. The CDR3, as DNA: TGTGCCAGCAGGGAAGCCGGGACTAGCGGGATCTATGAGCAGTTCTTC. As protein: CASREAGTSGIYEQFF.

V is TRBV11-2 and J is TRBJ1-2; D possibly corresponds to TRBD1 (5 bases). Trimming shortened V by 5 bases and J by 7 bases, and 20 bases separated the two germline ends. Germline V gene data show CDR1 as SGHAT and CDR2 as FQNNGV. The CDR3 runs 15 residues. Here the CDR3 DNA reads TGTGCCAGCAGCCCTTCCAGGCAGGGAATAGTTGGCTACACCTTC. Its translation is CASSPSRQGIVGYTF.

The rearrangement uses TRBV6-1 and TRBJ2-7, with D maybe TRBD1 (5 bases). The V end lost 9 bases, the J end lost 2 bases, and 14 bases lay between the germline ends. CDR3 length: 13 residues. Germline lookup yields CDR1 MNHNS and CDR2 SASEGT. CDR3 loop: CASPGYRTYEQYF. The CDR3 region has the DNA TGTGCCAGTCCAGGGTATCGTACCTACGAGCAGTACTTC.

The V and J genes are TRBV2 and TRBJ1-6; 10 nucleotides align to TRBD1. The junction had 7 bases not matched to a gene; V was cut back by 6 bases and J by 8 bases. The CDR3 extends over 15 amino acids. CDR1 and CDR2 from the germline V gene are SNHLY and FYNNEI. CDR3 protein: CASSLRDRGDSPLHF. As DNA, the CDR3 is TGTGCCAGCAGCTTGAGGGACAGGGGAGATTCACCCCTCCACTTT.

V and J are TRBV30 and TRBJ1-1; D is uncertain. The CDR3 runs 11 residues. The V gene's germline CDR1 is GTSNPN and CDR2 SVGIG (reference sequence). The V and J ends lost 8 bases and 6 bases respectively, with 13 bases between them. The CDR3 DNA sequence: TGTGCCGGCAGCCGGGTTGCTGAAGCTTTCTTT. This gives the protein CAGSRVAEAFF.

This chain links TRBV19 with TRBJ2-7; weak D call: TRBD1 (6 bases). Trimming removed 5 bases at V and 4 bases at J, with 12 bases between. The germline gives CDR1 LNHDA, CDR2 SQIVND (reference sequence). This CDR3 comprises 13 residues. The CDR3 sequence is CASSYRDTYEQYF. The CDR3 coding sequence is TGTGCCAGTAGTTACAGGGATACATACGAGCAGTACTTC.

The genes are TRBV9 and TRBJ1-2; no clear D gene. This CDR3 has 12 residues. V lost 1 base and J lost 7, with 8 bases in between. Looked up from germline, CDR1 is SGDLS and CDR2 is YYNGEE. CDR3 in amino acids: CASSVTDTGYTF. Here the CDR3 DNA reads TGTGCCAGCAGCGTAACTGATACTGGCTACACCTTC.

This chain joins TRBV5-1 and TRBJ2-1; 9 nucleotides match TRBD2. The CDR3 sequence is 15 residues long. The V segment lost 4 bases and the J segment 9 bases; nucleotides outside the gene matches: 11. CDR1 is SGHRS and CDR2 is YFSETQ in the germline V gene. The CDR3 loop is CASSPIAGVGSEQFF. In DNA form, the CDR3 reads TGCGCCAGCAGCCCCATAGCGGGAGTGGGTTCTGAGCAGTTCTTC.

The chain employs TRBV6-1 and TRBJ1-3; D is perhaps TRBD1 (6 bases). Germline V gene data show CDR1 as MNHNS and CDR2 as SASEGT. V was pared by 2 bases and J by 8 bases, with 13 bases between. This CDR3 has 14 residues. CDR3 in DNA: TGTGCCAGCAGTGAAAGGGGGTCCGCCGACACCATATATTTT. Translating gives CASSERGSADTIYF.

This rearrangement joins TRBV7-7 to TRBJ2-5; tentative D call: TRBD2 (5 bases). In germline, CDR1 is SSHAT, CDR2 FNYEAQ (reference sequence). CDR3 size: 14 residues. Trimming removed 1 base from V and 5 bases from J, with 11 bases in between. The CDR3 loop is CASSLGGREETQYF. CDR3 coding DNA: TGTGCCAGCAGCTTAGGAGGGAGAGAGGAGACCCAGTACTTC.

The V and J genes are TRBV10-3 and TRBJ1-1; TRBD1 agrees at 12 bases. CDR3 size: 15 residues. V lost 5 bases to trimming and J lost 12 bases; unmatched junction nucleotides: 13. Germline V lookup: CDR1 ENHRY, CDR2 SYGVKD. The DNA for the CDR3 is TGTGCCATCAGTTCGGGACAGGGGGCGCAAAGATCGTCTTTCTTT. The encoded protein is CAISSGQGAQRSSFF.

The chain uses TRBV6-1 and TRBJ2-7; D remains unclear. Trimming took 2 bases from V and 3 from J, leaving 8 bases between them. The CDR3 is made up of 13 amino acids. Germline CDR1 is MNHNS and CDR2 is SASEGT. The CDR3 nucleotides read TGTGCCAGCAGTGAACAGTCAAGCTACGAGCAGTACTTC. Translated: CASSEQSSYEQYF.

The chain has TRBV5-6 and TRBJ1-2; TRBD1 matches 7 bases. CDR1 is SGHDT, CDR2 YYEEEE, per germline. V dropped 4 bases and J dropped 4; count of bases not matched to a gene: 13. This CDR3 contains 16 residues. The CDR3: CASSPIQGPFSYGYTF. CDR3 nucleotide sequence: TGTGCCAGCAGCCCCATACAGGGGCCCTTTTCCTATGGCTACACCTTC.

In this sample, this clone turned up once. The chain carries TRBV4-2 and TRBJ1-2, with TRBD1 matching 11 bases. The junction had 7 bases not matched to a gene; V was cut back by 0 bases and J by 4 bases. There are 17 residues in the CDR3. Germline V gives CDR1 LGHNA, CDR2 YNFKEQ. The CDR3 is CASSQDPGTGGFYGYTF. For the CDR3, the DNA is TGTGCCAGCAGCCAAGATCCGGGGACAGGGGGATTCTATGGCTACACCTTC.

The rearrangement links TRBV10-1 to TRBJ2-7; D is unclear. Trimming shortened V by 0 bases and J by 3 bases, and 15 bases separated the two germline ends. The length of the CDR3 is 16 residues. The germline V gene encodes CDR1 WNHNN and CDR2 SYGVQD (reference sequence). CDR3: CASSESNSHRVYEQYF. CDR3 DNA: TGCGCCAGCAGTGAGTCGAATTCCCACCGCGTCTACGAGCAGTACTTC.

The CDR3 region is CASSLGYGSPGNEQFF. The CDR3 bases are TGTGCCAGCAGTTTAGGATACGGGAGTCCGGGAAATGAGCAGTTCTTC. The chain links TRBV28 to TRBJ2-1, with D perhaps TRBD2 (6 bases). CDR1 is MDHEN and CDR2 is SYDVKM in the germline V gene. There are 16 residues in the CDR3. Trimming pared 2 bases from V and 7 bases from J, leaving 18 bases between.

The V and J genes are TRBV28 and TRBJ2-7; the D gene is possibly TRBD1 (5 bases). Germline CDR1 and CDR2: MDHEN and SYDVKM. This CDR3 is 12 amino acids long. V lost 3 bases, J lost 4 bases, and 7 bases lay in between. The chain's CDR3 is CASSFKGYEQYF. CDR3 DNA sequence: TGTGCCAGCAGTTTTAAGGGGTACGAGCAGTACTTC.

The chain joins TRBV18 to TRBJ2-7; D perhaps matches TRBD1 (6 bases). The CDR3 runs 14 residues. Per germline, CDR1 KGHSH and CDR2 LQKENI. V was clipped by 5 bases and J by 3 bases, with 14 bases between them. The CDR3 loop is CASSGQIYSYEQYF. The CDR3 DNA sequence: TGTGCCAGCTCAGGACAGATCTACAGCTACGAGCAGTACTTC.

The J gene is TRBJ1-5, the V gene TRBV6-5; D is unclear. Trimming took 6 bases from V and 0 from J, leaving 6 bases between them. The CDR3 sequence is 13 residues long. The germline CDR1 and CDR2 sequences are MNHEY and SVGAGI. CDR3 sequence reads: CASRFRSNQPQHF. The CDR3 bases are TGTGCCAGCAGGTTTCGTAGCAATCAGCCCCAGCATTTT.

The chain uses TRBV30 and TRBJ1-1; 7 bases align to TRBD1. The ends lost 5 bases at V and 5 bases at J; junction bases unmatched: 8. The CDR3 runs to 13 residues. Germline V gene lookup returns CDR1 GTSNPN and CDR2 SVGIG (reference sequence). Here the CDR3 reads CAWRTGRKTEAFF. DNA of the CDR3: TGTGCCTGGCGGACAGGACGAAAGACTGAAGCTTTCTTT.